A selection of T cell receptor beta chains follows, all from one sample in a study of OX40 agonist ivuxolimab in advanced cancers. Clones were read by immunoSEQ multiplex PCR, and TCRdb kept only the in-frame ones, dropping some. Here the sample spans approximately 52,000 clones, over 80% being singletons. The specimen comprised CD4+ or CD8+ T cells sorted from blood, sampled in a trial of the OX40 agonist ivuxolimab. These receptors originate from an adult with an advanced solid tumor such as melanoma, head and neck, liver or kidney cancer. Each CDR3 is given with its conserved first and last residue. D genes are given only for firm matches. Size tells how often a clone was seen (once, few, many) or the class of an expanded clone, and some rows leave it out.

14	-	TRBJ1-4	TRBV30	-	TGTGCCTGGAGATCCACGGGACTCGGGGAAAAACTGTTTTTT	CAWRSTGLGEKLFF
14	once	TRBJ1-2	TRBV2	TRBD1	TGTGCCAGCAGTGAAACCAGGACAGGGGGCGGCTACACCTTC	CASSETRTGGGYTF
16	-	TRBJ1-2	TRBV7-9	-	TGTGCCAGCAGCTTAGGGGCGGGGGTTAGTAACTATGGCTACACCTTC	CASSLGAGVSNYGYTF
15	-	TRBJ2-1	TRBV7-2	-	TGTGCCAGCAGAACCCAGGGGAGCTCCTACAATGAGCAGTTCTTC	CASRTQGSSYNEQFF
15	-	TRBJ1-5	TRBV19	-	TGTGCCAGTACCCTTGAAGGGGGGGTGCGTCAGCCCCAGCATTTT	CASTLEGGVRQPQHF
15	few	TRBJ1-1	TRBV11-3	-	TGTGCCAGCAGCTTATCCTCGGTGCCGGGCACTGAAGCTTTCTTT	CASSLSSVPGTEAFF
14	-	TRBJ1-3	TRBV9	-	TGTGCCAGCAGCGTAAAGTACTCTGGAAACACCATATATTTT	CASSVKYSGNTIYF
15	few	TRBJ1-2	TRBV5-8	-	TGTGCCAGCAGCTTTAATTTCGCGGGGGTTATTGGCTACACCTTC	CASSFNFAGVIGYTF
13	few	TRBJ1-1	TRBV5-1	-	TGCGCCAGCAGCTTGCCAGGATACACTGAAGCTTTCTTT	CASSLPGYTEAFF
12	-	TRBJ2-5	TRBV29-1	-	TGCAGCGTTGAAAAATTCCAAGAGACCCAGTACTTC	CSVEKFQETQYF
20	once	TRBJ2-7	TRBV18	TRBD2	TGTGCCAGCTCACTGTACGGGACTAGCGGGGGGATCGGGAGCTCCTACGAGCAGTACTTC	CASSLYGTSGGIGSSYEQYF
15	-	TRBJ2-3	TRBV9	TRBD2	TGTGCCAGCAGCGTTGATTTCCGGGGGGAAGATACGCAGTATTTT	CASSVDFRGEDTQYF
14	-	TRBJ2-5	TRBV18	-	TGTGCCAGCTCACAGAACAAAGGGGGAGAGACCCAGTACTTC	CASSQNKGGETQYF
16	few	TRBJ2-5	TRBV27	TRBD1	TGTGCCAGCAGTCCCTGGACAGGGCGGATGCAAGAGACCCAGTACTTC	CASSPWTGRMQETQYF
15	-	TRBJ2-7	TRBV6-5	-	TGTGCCAGCAGTTACTCGTACTACGGACCCTACGAGCAGTACTTC	CASSYSYYGPYEQYF
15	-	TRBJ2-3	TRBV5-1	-	TGCGCCAGCAGCTTGGCCGCGGGGACCACAGATACGCAGTATTTT	CASSLAAGTTDTQYF
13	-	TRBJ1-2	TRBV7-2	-	TGTGCCAGCAGCTCCAGAAGGGGGGATGGCTACACCTTC	CASSSRRGDGYTF
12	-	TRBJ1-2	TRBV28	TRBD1	TGTGCCAGCAGTCCACAGGGGGCTGGCTACACCTTC	CASSPQGAGYTF
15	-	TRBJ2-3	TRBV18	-	TGTGCCAGCTCACCACGTGGACAGCAGACAGATACGCAGTATTTT	CASSPRGQQTDTQYF
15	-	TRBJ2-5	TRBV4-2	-	TGTGCCAGCAGCCAAGATGGAGGAAGGGGGGAGACCCAGTACTTC	CASSQDGGRGETQYF
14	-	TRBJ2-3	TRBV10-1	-	TGCGCCAGCAAGATAGGGTATAGCACAGATACGCAGTATTTT	CASKIGYSTDTQYF
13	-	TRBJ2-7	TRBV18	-	TGTGCCAGCTCACCACGCTTAGGCTACGAGCAGTACTTC	CASSPRLGYEQYF
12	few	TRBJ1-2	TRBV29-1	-	TGCAGCGTTGCAGAGGGATCTAATGGCTACACCTTC	CSVAEGSNGYTF
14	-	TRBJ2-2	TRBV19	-	TGTGCCAGTAGTTCGCGCCCGGACTCCGGGGAGCTGTTTTTT	CASSSRPDSGELFF
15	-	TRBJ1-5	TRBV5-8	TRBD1	TGTGCCAGCAGCTTATTAACAGGGGGGGATCAGCCCCAGCATTTT	CASSLLTGGDQPQHF
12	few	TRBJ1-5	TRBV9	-	TGTGCCAGCAGCGGAACCGGGGGGCCCCAGCATTTT	CASSGTGGPQHF
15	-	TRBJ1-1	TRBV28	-	TGTGCCAGCACCCGTATGGAATCACTTGGGCTTGGAGCTTTCTTT	CASTRMESLGLGAFF
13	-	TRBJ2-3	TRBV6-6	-	TGTGCCAGCAGTTACTCTCACCTCGGCGGGCAGTATTTT	CASSYSHLGGQYF
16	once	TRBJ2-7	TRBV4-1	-	TGCGCCAGCAGCCAAGTAGTGAGGGTCGGCTCCTACGAGCAGTACTTC	CASSQVVRVGSYEQYF
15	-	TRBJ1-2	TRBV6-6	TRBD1	TGTGCCAGCAGTTACTCGACAGGGGGTAACTATGGCTACACCTTC	CASSYSTGGNYGYTF
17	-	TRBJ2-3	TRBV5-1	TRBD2	TGCGCCAGCAGCTCCGGGACTAGCGGGTCTAACACAGATACGCAGTATTTT	CASSSGTSGSNTDTQYF
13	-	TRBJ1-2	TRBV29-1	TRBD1	TGCAGCGTTGAGGACAGGAGACTCAATGGCTACACCTTC	CSVEDRRLNGYTF
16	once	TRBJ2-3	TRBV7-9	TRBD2	TGTGCCAGCAGCCCCCGGGCTAGCGGTTCCACAGATACGCAGTATTTT	CASSPRASGSTDTQYF
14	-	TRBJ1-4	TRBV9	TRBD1	TGTGCCAGCAGCACAGGGGACGAATCAGAAAAACTGTTTTTT	CASSTGDESEKLFF
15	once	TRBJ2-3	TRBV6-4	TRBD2	TGTGCCAGCAGTGAGACTAGCGGGGGCACAGATACGCAGTATTTT	CASSETSGGTDTQYF
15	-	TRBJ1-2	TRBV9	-	TGTGCCAGCAGCCCGAGTAGGCTAGCTAACTATGGCTACACCTTC	CASSPSRLANYGYTF
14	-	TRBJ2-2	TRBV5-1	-	TGCGCCAGCAGTAGGGACACCTCTACCGGGGAGCTGTTTTTT	CASSRDTSTGELFF
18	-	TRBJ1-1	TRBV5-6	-	TGTGCCAGCAGCTCCGAACTGGAAAGAGTAAAAGTGAACACTGAAGCTTTCTTT	CASSSELERVKVNTEAFF
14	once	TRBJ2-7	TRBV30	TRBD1	TGTGCCTGCACCGGGACAGCTGACCTGTACGAGCAGTACTTC	CACTGTADLYEQYF
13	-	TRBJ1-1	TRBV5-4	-	TGTGCCAGCAGCCAAGGGGGTCACCCTGAAGCTTTCTTT	CASSQGGHPEAFF
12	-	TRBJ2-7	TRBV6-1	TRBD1	TGTGCCACCCCGGGACAGGCGTACGAGCAGTACTTC	CATPGQAYEQYF
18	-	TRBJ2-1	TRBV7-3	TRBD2	TGTGCCAGCAGTTCTTTGTCCACCCGGGGGGTTTCGTACAATGAGCAGTTCTTC	CASSSLSTRGVSYNEQFF
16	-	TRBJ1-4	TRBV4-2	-	TGTGCCAGCAGCCAAGATTGGGATTCAACTAATGAAAAACTGTTTTTT	CASSQDWDSTNEKLFF
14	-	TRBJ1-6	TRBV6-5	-	TGTGCCAGCAGTTATGGCAGCGACGTGTTTGCCCTCCACTTT	CASSYGSDVFALHF
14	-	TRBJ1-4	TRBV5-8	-	TGTGCCAGCAGCTTGATCAGGGGCGACGAAAAACTGTTTTTT	CASSLIRGDEKLFF
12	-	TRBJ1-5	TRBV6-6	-	TGTGCCAGCACGATACTGGGGGGGCCCCAGCATTTT	CASTILGGPQHF
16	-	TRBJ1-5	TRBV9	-	TGTGCCAGCAGCCCCGGGCCGGCTTATAGCAATCAGCCCCAGCATTTT	CASSPGPAYSNQPQHF
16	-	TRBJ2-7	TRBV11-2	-	TGTGCCAGCAGCTTAAGTCCGGGATTACCCTCCTACGAGCAGTACTTC	CASSLSPGLPSYEQYF
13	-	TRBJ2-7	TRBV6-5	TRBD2	TGTGCCAGCAGTTTGGTTAGCGGGGCAGAGCAGTACTTC	CASSLVSGAEQYF
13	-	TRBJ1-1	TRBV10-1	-	TGCGCCACCAAGCGGTCCCCGTCCCAAGTAGCTTTCTTT	CATKRSPSQVAFF
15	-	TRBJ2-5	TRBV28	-	TGTGCCAGCAGGCTGGCGGGTTTGGTTCGAGAGACCCAGTACTTC	CASRLAGLVRETQYF
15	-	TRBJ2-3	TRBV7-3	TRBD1	TGTGCCAGCAGCTCCGGACAGGGTAGCACAGATACGCAGTATTTT	CASSSGQGSTDTQYF
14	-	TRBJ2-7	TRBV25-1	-	TGTGCCAGCAGTGATCGACAGAGCTCCTACGAGCAGTACTTC	CASSDRQSSYEQYF
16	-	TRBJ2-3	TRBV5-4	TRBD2	TGTGCCAGCAGCGTCAGACTAGCGGGGACGACAGATACGCAGTATTTT	CASSVRLAGTTDTQYF
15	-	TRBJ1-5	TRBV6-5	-	TGTGCCAGCAGTGCCGGGACACCCCGGAATCAGCCCCAGCATTTT	CASSAGTPRNQPQHF
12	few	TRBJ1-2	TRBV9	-	TGTGCCAGCAGCGCCCAAGGGGCTGGCTACACCTTC	CASSAQGAGYTF